This record covers a single T cell receptor (beta chain). What it recognizes is unknown. One end of the junction fails to match germline, which may point to a read error. The CDR3 loop spans 14 amino acids. Germline V gene sequence: CDR1 SGHRS, CDR2 YFSETQ. This sample is drawn from a study of blood T cells in healthy people across ages. Broader study findings: Nothing was known about donor CMV status, and this possibly confounded expanded clonotype changes.

The authors ran a second PCR of roughly 6 to 12 cycles using a sample-barcoded 5' primer and a J-beta primer mix. Every cDNA molecule bore a tag from a template-switch adaptor containing 12 random nucleotides. One entry per CDR3 protein, called by TCRdb with MiXCR from the 5' RACE reads. The table records about 640,000 distinct CDR3 sequences, around 54% of them present only once. The sequencing input was blood. This clonotype was sampled from a man aged 60 to 69 in good health. The rearrangement links TRBV5-1 to TRBJ1-1; D is ambiguous. CDR3 sequence reads: CASSFGGLNTEAFF. The CDR3 nucleotides are TGTGCCAGCAGTTTCGGTGGGCTTAACACTGAAGCTTTCTTT.